Below, 19 T cell receptor beta chains from the same sample are listed, as sequenced in a study of blood T cell repertoires in COVID-19 (TCRdb year 2020). The library was built by means of the immunoSEQ multiplex PCR assay. This is the immuneACCESS table as TCRdb keeps it, with only in-frame sequences that have V and J called. A part of the clones is gone; compared with another copy, unresolved V genes explain less than half, and the rest is unexplained. The sample table contains approximately 250,000 clones; only one count was recorded for about 82% of them. The ten largest make up more than 6% of the sample. Sequencing was carried out using peripheral blood. The source of these receptors is a woman aged 55-70 years with active or convalescent COVID-19.

V is TRBV3-1 (or the pseudogene TRBV3-2) and J is TRBJ2-1, with D possibly matching TRBD1 (5 bases). V gave up 4 bases and J gave up 8 bases, with 15 bases separating them. The CDR3 is 14 residues long. The germline gives CDR1 LGHDT, CDR2 YNNKEL (reference sequence). The CDR3 loop is CASSPPGRADEQFF. For the CDR3, the DNA is TGTGCCAGCAGCCCGCCCGGCAGGGCGGATGAGCAGTTCTTC.

This clone is a singleton in its sample. This chain connects TRBV7-2 to TRBJ2-1; tentatively, D is TRBD2 (7 bases). Per the germline V gene, CDR1 is SGHTA and CDR2 is FQGNSA. CDR3 size: 17 residues. V was clipped by 0 bases and J by 7 bases, with 19 bases between them. The CDR3 loop is CASSLAVGGQVKNEQFF. CDR3 bases: TGTGCCAGCAGCTTAGCGGTGGGGGGGCAAGTGAAAAATGAGCAGTTCTTC.

The chain joins TRBV3-1 (or the pseudogene TRBV3-2) to TRBJ1-1, with 8 bases fitting TRBD1. Germline V gene lookup returns CDR1 LGHDT and CDR2 YNNKEL (reference sequence). V shed 8 bases and J 3 bases; nucleotides not matched to a gene: 11. This CDR3 is 15 amino acids long. CDR3 coding DNA: TGTGCCAGCCAGGGGGCCGCAGGGAGCGACACTGAAGCTTTCTTT. The encoded protein is CASQGAAGSDTEAFF.

The V call is TRBV11-2, the J call TRBJ2-7; D uncertain. The CDR3 is 11 amino acids. With 5 bases removed from V and 2 bases from J, the gap between germline ends came to 4 bases. Looked up from germline, CDR1 is SGHAT and CDR2 is FQNNGV. The CDR3, as DNA: TGTGCCAGCAGCACTGCCTACGAGCAGTACTTC. Its protein product is CASSTAYEQYF.

This clone was detected only once. The chain links TRBV27 to TRBJ1-2; TRBD1 matches at 10 bases. The CDR3 has 15 residues. CDR1 is MNHEY, CDR2 SMNVEV, per germline (reference sequence). V lost 2 bases, J lost 4 bases, and 4 bases stayed unmatched. The CDR3 nucleotides read TGTGCCAGCAGTTTAGGGACAGGGGTGACCTATGGCTACACCTTC. Its protein product is CASSLGTGVTYGYTF.

V usage is TRBV6-5 and J usage is TRBJ2-3; D may be TRBD2 (5 bases). The V gene's germline CDR1 is MNHEY and CDR2 SVGAGI. Trimming removed 6 bases from V and 4 bases from J, with 11 bases in between. This CDR3 region has 13 residues. CDR3 sequence: CASRPRGSDTQYF. CDR3 sequence (DNA): TGTGCCAGCAGGCCCCGCGGGTCAGATACGCAGTATTTT.

The chain has TRBV6-6 and TRBJ2-7, with a tentative D call TRBD1 (5 bases). Between the trimmed V and J ends, which lost 6 bases and 2 bases, there was a span of 8 bases. Germline loops: CDR1 MNHNY, CDR2 SVGAGI (reference sequence). There are 12 residues in the CDR3. CDR3 coding DNA: TGTGCCAGCAGGGACACCACCTACGAGCAGTACTTC. Translating gives CASRDTTYEQYF.

J is TRBJ2-2 and V is TRBV16; 7 bases match TRBD1. The J segment lost 4 bases and the V segment lost 2 bases, leaving 4 bases of the junction unmatched. Per the germline V gene, CDR1 is KGHSY and CDR2 is FQNENV. This CDR3 comprises 15 residues. The chain's CDR3 is CASSQVSGGTGELFF. In DNA, the CDR3 is TGTGCCAGCAGCCAAGTTTCAGGGGGCACCGGGGAGCTGTTTTTT.

The rearrangement joins TRBV5-1 to TRBJ2-1; D gene uncertain. The CDR3 consists of 15 residues. Germline CDR1 and CDR2: SGHRS and YFSETQ. Trimming took off 0 bases at V and 3 bases at J, with 10 bases between the two ends. As DNA, the CDR3 is TGCGCCAGCAGCTTGGACAGCTCGAACTACAATGAGCAGTTCTTC. It encodes CASSLDSSNYNEQFF.

This sequence joins TRBV7-9 and TRBJ2-1, with TRBD2 as a possible D gene (6 bases). Germline-derived CDR1 and CDR2 are SEHNR and FQNEAQ (reference sequence). Trimming took off 0 bases at V and 9 bases at J, with 6 bases between the two ends. This CDR3 spans 12 amino acids. The CDR3 coding sequence is TGTGCCAGCAGCTTAGCGGGAGGTGAGCAGTTCTTC. This codes for CASSLAGGEQFF. The whole variable domain, remainder taken from reference TRBV7-9 and TRBJ2-1, is DTGVSQNPRHKITKRGQNVTFRCDPISEHNRLYWYRQTLGQGPEFLTYFQNEAQLEKSRLLSDRFSAERPKGSFSTLEIQRTEQGDSAMYLCASSLAGGEQFFGPGTRLTVL.

The chain uses TRBV5-5 and TRBJ2-1, with a weak D call TRBD2 (6 bases). V was cut by 4 bases and J by 5 bases, with 13 bases left in between. The CDR3 is made up of 14 amino acids. Germline assignment: CDR1 SGHKS and CDR2 YYEKEE (reference sequence). In nucleotides, the CDR3 is TGTGCCAGCAGCCAGGAGGGCACCCACAATGAGCAGTTCTTC. This sequence encodes CASSQEGTHNEQFF.

The V and J genes are TRBV12-5 and TRBJ1-4, with D perhaps matching TRBD1 (5 bases). The germline V gene encodes CDR1 LGHNT and CDR2 FRNRAP. The CDR3 runs to 16 residues. V lost 3 bases, J lost 3 bases, and 14 bases lay in between. CDR3 nucleotide sequence: TGTGCTAGTGGTTTAATCCCGGGGGGGGCTAATGAAAAACTGTTTTTT. The encoded protein is CASGLIPGGANEKLFF.

The chain carries TRBV7-9 and TRBJ1-1; D uncertain. V lost 5 bases and J 4 bases, leaving 23 bases between the germline ends. Germline CDR1 SEHNR, CDR2 FQNEAQ (reference sequence). CDR3 size: 17 residues. CDR3 nucleotide sequence: TGTGCCAGCAGCCCTCACCCGGGTTGGTCGGAGGGCACTGAAGCTTTCTTT. Its translation: CASSPHPGWSEGTEAFF.

This chain uses TRBV15 with TRBJ1-5; 7 bases agree with TRBD1. CDR3 length equals 15 residues. J was trimmed by 2 bases and V by 4 bases; bases with no gene match: 5. The V gene's germline CDR1 is LNHNV and CDR2 YYDKDF (reference sequence). DNA for the CDR3: TGTGCCACCAGCAACACAGGGGTGGGCAATCAGCCCCAGCATTTT. Translation gives CATSNTGVGNQPQHF.

CDR3 sequence: CASSDFLGTDTQYF. CDR3 DNA sequence: TGTGCCAGCAGTGATTTCCTCGGCACAGATACGCAGTATTTT. The chain is built from TRBV2 and TRBJ2-3; the D is unclear. CDR1 is SNHLY, CDR2 FYNNEI, per germline. This CDR3 region has 14 residues. The V gene lost 3 bases and the J gene lost 1 base, with 8 bases spanning the gap.

The chain carries TRBV19 and TRBJ1-5; D is perhaps TRBD1 (6 bases). The CDR3 is 14 residues long. CDR1 and CDR2 (germline): LNHDA, SQIVND (reference sequence). The V and J ends lost 10 bases and 0 bases respectively, with 13 bases between them. CDR3 in amino acids: CATNRAYSNQPQHF. Here the CDR3 DNA reads TGTGCCACGAACAGGGCTTATAGCAATCAGCCCCAGCATTTT. The whole variable domain, remainder taken from reference TRBV19 and TRBJ1-5, is DGGITQSPKYLFRKEGQNVTLSCEQNLNHDAMYWYRQDPGQGLRLIYYSQIVNDFQKGDIAEGYSVSREKKESFPLTVTSAQKNPTAFYLCATNRAYSNQPQHFGDGTRLSIL.

This chain connects TRBV11-3 to TRBJ2-1, with D maybe TRBD2 (6 bases). Trimming shortened V by 5 bases and J by 8 bases, and 13 bases separated the two germline ends. Germline CDR1 is SGHNT and CDR2 is YENEEA. CDR3 length equals 13 residues. CDR3 sequence: CASSPGGPDEQFF. The CDR3 DNA reads TGTGCCAGCAGCCCCGGAGGGCCCGATGAGCAGTTCTTC.

In regard to this clone: Other DNA sequences in the same sample also yield this CDR3. V gene TRBV19 combines with J gene TRBJ2-3, with 9 bases aligning to TRBD1. CDR3 size: 15 residues. V lost 4 bases, J lost 0 bases, and 2 bases stayed unmatched. Germline V gene sequence: CDR1 LNHDA, CDR2 SQIVND (reference sequence). The CDR3 loop reads CASSTGTGSTDTQYF. The CDR3 bases are TGTGCCAGTAGTACGGGGACAGGGAGCACAGATACGCAGTATTTT.

With respect to this clone: This specimen includes other DNA sequences encoding the same CDR3. This sequence joins TRBV11-3 and TRBJ2-7, with 7 bases identical to TRBD2. V was clipped by 4 bases and J by 6 bases; unmatched bases: 6. The CDR3 sequence is 13 residues long. The germline CDR1 and CDR2 sequences are SGHNT and YENEEA. The CDR3 DNA sequence: TGTGCCAGCAGCTCCTCAGGGAGGGGCGAGCAGTACTTC. It is translated as CASSSSGRGEQYF.